This TCR beta chain was sequenced in a study of CXCR3-negative and CXCR3-positive naive CD8 T cells. Overall study: Sequencing yielded some 150 million TRB reads, roughly 1.5 +/- 0.3 million per library.

The TRB libraries of cDNA were built by UMI-labeled 5' RACE. TCRdb re-called the 5' RACE reads and shows each CDR3 protein once, DNA omitted. Its table lists 100,000 to 150,000 distinct CDR3 sequences. Germline CDR1 and CDR2: ENHRY and SYGVKD. This CDR3 is 13 amino acids long. Material for sequencing was naive CXCR3- CD8+ T cells from blood. The subset denotes: CD45RO-CCR7+CD27+CD95- naive CD8+ T cells lacking CXCR3 (TNR3-). This TCR derives from a human donor in good health. Some clones in this sample may be carry-over from other donors' samples. The genes are TRBV10-3 and TRBJ2-7; TCRdb indicates TRBD1, and absent DNA this call remains unverified. The CDR3 is CAIRGTGSYEQYF.